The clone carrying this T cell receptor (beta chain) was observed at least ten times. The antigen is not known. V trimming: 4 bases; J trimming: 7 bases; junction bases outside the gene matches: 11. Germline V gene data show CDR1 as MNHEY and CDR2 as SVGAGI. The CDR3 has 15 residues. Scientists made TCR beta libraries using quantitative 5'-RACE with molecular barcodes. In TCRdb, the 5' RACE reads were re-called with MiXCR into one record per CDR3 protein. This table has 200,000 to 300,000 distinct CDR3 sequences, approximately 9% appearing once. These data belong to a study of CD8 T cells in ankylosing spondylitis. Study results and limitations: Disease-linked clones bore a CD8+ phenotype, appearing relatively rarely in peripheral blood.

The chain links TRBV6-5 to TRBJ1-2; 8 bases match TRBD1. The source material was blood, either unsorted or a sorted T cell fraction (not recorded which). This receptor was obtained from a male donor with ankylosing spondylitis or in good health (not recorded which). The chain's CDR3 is CASSSDRDSGGGYTF. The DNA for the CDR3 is TGTGCCAGCAGTTCGGACAGGGATTCAGGAGGTGGCTACACCTTC.